This TCR beta chain was profiled in a study of patients and donors after allogeneic stem cell transplantation. MiXCR, applied by TCRdb to the RT-PCR reads, yields one record per CDR3 protein. The sample holds hundreds of thousands of distinct CDR3 sequences, roughly an eighth seen once. The CDR3 runs to 15 residues. V trimming: 6 bases; J trimming: 2 bases; junction bases outside the gene matches: 5. Per the germline V gene, CDR1 is MNHNS and CDR2 is SASEGT. The sample holds many counts of this clonotype. The chain recombines TRBV6-1 with TRBJ2-7; 12 nucleotides line up with TRBD2. This TCR derives from a human donor who was either an allogeneic HSCT recipient or a stem cell or donor lymphocyte infusion donor (not recorded which). It is not recorded whose cells these are; they may come from a transplant donor. The sample taken for sequencing was blood, either unsorted or a sorted T cell fraction (not recorded which). The CDR3 loop reads CASSILAGGTYEQYF. For the CDR3, the DNA is TGTGCCAGCAGCATACTAGCGGGGGGTACCTACGAGCAGTACTTC.